In its sample, the clone carrying this T cell receptor beta chain was seen many times. Its target is not known. These data belong to a study of metastatic and nonmetastatic thyroid tumors. The wider study: Comparative analysis of repertoires was undertaken across blood and tumor or nodule tissue obtained from malignant and benign thyroid patients. General study findings and limits: In both blood and tumor samples, TCR beta diversity was reported significantly higher for malignant than benign nodules.

In the authors' workflow: To classify distant metastasis in papillary thyroid cancer, a model was built from CDR3 differences across clinicopathological groups. Using MiXCR, TCRdb re-called clones from the PCR reads. For this entry, the V and J calls and clone size follow TCRdb and not the study's own pipeline. The data contain fewer than 25,000 clones, more than 15% of them seen just once; the ten biggest clones take up 2.5% to 3%. The CDR3 runs to 16 residues. V was pared by 0 bases and J by 6 bases, with 15 bases between. Germline CDR1 is SGDLS and CDR2 is YYNGEE. Among the patients, none had received any treatment before thyroid surgery.

Source material: adjacent normal tissue. V gene TRBV9 combines with J gene TRBJ1-4; the D gene is possibly TRBD1 (5 bases). The receptor was derived from a male donor with papillary thyroid cancer or a benign thyroid nodule (not recorded which). Some clones in this sample may be carry-over from other donors' samples. CDR3 nucleotides: TGTGCCAGCAGCGTAGAGCCGGTCCTACAGGATGAAAAACTGTTTTTT. Its protein product is CASSVEPVLQDEKLFF.